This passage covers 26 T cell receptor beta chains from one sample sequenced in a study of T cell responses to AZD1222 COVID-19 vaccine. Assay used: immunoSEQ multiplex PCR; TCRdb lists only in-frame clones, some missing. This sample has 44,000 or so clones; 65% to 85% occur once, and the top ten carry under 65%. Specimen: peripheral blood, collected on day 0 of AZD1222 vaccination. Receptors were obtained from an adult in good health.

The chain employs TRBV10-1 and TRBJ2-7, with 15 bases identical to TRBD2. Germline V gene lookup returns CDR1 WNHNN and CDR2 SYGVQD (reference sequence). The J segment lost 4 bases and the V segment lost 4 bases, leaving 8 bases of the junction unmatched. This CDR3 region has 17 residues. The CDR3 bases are TGCGCCAGCAGTGCCGGGACTAGCGGGGGGCAAGGGTACGAGCAGTACTTC. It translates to CASSAGTSGGQGYEQYF.

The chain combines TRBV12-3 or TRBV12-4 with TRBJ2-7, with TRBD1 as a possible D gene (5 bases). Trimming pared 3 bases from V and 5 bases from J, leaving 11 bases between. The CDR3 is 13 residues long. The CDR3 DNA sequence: TGTGCCAGCAGTTTTGGGGCGGTCGACGAGCAGTACTTC. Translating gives CASSFGAVDEQYF.

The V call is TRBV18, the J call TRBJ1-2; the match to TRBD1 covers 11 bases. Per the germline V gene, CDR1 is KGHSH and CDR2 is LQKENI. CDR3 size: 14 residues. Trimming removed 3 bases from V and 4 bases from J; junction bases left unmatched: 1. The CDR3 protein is CASSPGTGGYGYTF. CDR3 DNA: TGTGCCAGCTCACCGGGGACAGGGGGCTATGGCTACACCTTC.

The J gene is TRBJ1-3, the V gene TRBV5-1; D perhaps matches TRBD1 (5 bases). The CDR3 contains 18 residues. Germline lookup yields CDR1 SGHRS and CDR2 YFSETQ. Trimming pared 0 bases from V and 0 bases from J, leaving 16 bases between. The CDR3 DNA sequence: TGCGCCAGCAGCTTGGAGGGGAGTCTGCGGGCCTCTGGAAACACCATATATTTT. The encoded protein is CASSLEGSLRASGNTIYF.

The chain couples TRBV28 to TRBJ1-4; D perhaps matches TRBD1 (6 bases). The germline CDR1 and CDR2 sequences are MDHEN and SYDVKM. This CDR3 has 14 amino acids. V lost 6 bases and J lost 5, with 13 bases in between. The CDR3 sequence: CASRGHSRNEKLFF. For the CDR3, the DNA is TGTGCCAGCAGGGGACACTCTAGAAATGAAAAACTGTTTTTT.

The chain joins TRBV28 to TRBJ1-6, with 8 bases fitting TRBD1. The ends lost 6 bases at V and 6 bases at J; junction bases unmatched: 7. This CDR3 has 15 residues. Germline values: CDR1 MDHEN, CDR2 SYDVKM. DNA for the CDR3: TGTGCCAGCAGACCCCAGCAGGGGGCTAATTCACCCCTCCACTTT. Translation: CASRPQQGANSPLHF.

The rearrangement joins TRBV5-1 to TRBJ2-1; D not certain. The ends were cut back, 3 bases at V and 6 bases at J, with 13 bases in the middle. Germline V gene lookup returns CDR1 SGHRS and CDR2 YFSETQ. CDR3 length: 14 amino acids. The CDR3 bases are TGCGCCAGCAGCTCCTTAACCTACGGCAATGAGCAGTTCTTC. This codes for CASSSLTYGNEQFF.

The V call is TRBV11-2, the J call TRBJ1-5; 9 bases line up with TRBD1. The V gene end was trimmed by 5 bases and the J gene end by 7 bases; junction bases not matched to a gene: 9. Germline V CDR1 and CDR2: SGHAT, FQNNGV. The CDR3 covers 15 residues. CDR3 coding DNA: TGTGCCAGCAGCACCTCCGGGACAGGGATCCAGCCCCAGCATTTT. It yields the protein CASSTSGTGIQPQHF.

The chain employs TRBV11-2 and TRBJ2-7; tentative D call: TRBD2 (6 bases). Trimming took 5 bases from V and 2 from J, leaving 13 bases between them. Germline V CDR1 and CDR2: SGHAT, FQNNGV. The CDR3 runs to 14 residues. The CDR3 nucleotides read TGTGCCAGCAGCCGGACCGGCGGGGCCTACGAGCAGTACTTC. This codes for CASSRTGGAYEQYF. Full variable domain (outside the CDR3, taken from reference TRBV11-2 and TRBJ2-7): EAGVAQSPRYKIIEKRQSVAFWCNPISGHATLYWYQQILGQGPKLLIQFQNNGVVDDSQLPKDRFSAERLKGVDSTLKIQPAKLEDSAVYLCASSRTGGAYEQYFGPGTRLTVT.

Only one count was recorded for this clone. CDR3 amino acids: CASSSKFDQPQHF. The CDR3 nucleotides are TGTGCCAGCAGCTCCAAATTTGATCAGCCCCAGCATTTT. V is TRBV7-8 and J is TRBJ1-5; D uncertain. CDR1 and CDR2 from the germline V gene are SGHVS and FQNEAQ. Deletions cut 4 bases from V and 5 bases from J, with 9 bases between. The CDR3 is 13 amino acids.

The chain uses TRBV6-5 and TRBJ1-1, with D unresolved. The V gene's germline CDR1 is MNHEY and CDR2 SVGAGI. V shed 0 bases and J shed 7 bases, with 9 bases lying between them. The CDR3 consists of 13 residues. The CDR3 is CASSYSGLLEAFF. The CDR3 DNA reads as TGTGCCAGCAGTTACTCCGGTCTTCTTGAAGCTTTCTTT.

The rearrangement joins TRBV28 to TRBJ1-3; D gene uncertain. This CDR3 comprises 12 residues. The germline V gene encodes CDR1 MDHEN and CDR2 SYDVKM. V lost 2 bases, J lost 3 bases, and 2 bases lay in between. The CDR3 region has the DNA TGTGCCAGCAGTTTAAGTGGAAACACCATATATTTT. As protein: CASSLSGNTIYF.

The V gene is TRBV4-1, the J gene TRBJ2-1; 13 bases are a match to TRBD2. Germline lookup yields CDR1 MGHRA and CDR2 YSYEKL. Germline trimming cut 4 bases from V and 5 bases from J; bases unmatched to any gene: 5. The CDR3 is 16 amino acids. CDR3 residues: CASSPRTSGGHNEQFF. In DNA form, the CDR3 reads TGCGCCAGCAGCCCGCGGACTAGCGGGGGTCACAATGAGCAGTTCTTC.

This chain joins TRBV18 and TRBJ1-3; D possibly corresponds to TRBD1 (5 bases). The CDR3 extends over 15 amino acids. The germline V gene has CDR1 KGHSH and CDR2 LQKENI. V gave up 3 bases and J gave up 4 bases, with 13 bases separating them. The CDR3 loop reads CASSPMGTEGNTIYF. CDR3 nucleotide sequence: TGTGCCAGCTCACCGATGGGGACGGAGGGAAACACCATATATTTT.

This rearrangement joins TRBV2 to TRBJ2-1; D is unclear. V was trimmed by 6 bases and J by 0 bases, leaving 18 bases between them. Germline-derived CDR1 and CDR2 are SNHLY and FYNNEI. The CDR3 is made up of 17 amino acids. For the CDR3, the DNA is TGTGCCAGCAGAGCTCTCGACTGGACCGTCTCCTACAATGAGCAGTTCTTC. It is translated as CASRALDWTVSYNEQFF.

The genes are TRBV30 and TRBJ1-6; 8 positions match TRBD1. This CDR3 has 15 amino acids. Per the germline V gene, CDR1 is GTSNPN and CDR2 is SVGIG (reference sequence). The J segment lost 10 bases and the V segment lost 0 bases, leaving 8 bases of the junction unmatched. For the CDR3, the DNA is TGTGCCTGGAGTGTTTCAGGGGGCGTAACCTCACCCCTCCACTTT. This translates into CAWSVSGGVTSPLHF.

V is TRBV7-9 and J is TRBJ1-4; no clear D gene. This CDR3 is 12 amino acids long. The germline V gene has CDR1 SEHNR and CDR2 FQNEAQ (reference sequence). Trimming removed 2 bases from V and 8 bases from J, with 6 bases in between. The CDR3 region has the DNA TGTGCCAGCAGCTTACGGGGAGAAAAACTGTTTTTT. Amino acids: CASSLRGEKLFF. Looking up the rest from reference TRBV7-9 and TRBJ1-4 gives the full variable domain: DTGVSQNPRHKITKRGQNVTFRCDPISEHNRLYWYRQTLGQGPEFLTYFQNEAQLEKSRLLSDRFSAERPKGSFSTLEIQRTEQGDSAMYLCASSLRGEKLFFGSGTQLSVL.

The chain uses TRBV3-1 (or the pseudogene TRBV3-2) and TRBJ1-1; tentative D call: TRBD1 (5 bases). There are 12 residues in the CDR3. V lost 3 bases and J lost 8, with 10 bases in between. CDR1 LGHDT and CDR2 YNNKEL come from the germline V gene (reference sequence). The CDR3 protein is CASSHLGGEAFF. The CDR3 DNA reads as TGTGCCAGCAGCCACTTGGGGGGGGAAGCTTTCTTT.

In DNA form, the CDR3 reads TGTGCCAGCAGTGACCCGGACAGGCTCATATCTTTCTTT. Translated: CASSDPDRLISFF. This sequence joins TRBV2 and TRBJ1-1; 7 bases agree with TRBD1. This CDR3 has 13 amino acids. The J segment lost 12 bases and the V segment lost 3 bases, leaving 10 bases of the junction unmatched. Germline V CDR1 and CDR2: SNHLY, FYNNEI.

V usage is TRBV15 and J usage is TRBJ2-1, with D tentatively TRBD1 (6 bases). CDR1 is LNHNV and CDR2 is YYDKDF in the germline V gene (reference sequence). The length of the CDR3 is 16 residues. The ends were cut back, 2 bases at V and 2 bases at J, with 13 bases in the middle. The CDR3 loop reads CATSRIQGRPYNEQFF. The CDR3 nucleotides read TGTGCCACCAGCAGAATACAGGGAAGGCCCTACAATGAGCAGTTCTTC.

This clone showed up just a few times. For the CDR3, the DNA is TGCGCCAGCAGCCAAGATAGCGGGCATAGGGGCCCCGAGACCCAGTACTTC. Its translation is CASSQDSGHRGPETQYF. The V gene is TRBV4-1, the J gene TRBJ2-5, with 7 bases aligning to TRBD2. Germline CDR1 is MGHRA and CDR2 is YSYEKL. This CDR3 has 17 amino acids. V gave up 0 bases and J gave up 5 bases; unmatched junction bases: 12.

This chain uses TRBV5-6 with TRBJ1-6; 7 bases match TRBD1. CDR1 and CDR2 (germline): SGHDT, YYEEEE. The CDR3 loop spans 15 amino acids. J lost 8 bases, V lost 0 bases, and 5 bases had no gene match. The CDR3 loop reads CASSLVSGGYSPLHF. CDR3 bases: TGTGCCAGCAGCTTGGTGTCAGGGGGATATTCACCCCTCCACTTT.

The CDR3 sequence is CASSYLLAGDGYTF. The CDR3 DNA sequence: TGTGCCAGCAGCTACCTACTAGCAGGGGATGGCTACACCTTC. The chain carries TRBV28 and TRBJ1-2; tentative D call: TRBD1 (6 bases). There are 14 residues in the CDR3. Germline V lookup: CDR1 MDHEN, CDR2 SYDVKM. V was cut by 6 bases and J by 6 bases, with 17 bases left in between.

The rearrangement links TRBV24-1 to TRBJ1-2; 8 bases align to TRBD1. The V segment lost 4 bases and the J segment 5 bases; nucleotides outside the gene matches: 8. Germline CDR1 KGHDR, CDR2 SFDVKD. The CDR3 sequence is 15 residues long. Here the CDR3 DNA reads TGTGCCACCAGTGACCCCGGACAGGGAGGGTATGGCTACACCTTC. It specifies CATSDPGQGGYGYTF.

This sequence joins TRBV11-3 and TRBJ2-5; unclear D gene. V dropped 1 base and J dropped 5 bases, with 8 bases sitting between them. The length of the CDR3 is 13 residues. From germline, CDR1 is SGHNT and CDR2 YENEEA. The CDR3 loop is CASSLGVTETQYF. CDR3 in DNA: TGTGCCAGCAGCTTAGGTGTCACGGAGACCCAGTACTTC.

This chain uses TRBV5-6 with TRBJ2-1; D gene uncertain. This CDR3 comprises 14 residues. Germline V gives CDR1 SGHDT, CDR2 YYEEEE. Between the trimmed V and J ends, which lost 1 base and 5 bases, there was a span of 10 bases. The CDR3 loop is CASSLSGIDNEQFF. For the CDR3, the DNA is TGTGCCAGCAGCTTGTCAGGTATAGACAATGAGCAGTTCTTC.